The 26 T cell receptor beta chains reported below all come from one sample, sequenced in a study of T cell clonality in common variable immunodeficiency. TCRdb keeps only in-frame clones here, not all; method: immunoSEQ multiplex PCR. This repertoire holds around 39,000 clones, and none appear only once. The sequencing input was peripheral blood mononuclear cells. All receptors derive from a person between 18 and 75 years old in good health.

This clone was seen repeatedly, ten times or more. The read ends 3 residues before the CDR3 terminus; that terminus is restored from the germline J gene. This chain links TRBV20-1 with TRBJ2-1, with TRBD2 matching over 7 bases. The CDR3 covers 15 residues. With V trimmed by 1 base and J by 0 bases, 3 bases remained unmatched. Per germline, CDR1 DFQATT and CDR2 SNEGSKA (reference sequence). Incomplete CDR3 DNA: TGCAGTGCTAGAGCTGGGGGGGGCTCCTACAATGAG. It codes for CSARAGGGSYNE. The whole CDR3 region reads CSARAGGGSYNEQFF.

Regarding this clone: The read gets to within 3 residues of the CDR3 end, and the germline J gene fills in the rest. Within the sample, other DNA sequences also encode this same CDR3. This sequence joins TRBV30 and TRBJ1-2; TRBD1 might be the D (6 bases). Germline V gene lookup returns CDR1 GTSNPN and CDR2 SVGIG (reference sequence). The CDR3 runs 14 residues. Partial CDR3 DNA: TGTGCCTGGAGCTCCCACACGGACAGCTACGGC. Residues: CAWSSHTDSYG. The whole CDR3 protein reads CAWSSHTDSYGYTF.

This clone was detected many times. The part of the CDR3 DNA that was read is TGTGCCAGCTCACCGACCGGACAGGTCGGGCATCAGCCC. Its protein is CASSPTGQVGHQP. The full CDR3 is CASSPTGQVGHQPQHF. This chain uses TRBV18 with TRBJ1-5, with 7 bases aligning to TRBD1. With the read ending 3 residues before the CDR3 end, the germline J gene is used to fill in that end. Trimming at V came to 3 bases and at J to 5 bases, leaving 10 bases not matched to a gene. There are 16 residues in the CDR3. Germline CDR1 is KGHSH and CDR2 is LQKENI.

The table lists this clone with many counts. The read ends 3 residues early relative to the CDR3; the germline J gene fills the gap. The J gene is TRBJ2-7, the V gene TRBV3-1 (or the pseudogene TRBV3-2); 8 positions agree with TRBD1. This CDR3 spans 14 amino acids. CDR1 is LGHDT, CDR2 YNNKEL, per germline (reference sequence). Unmatched junction bases numbered 4, after V lost 4 bases and J lost 2 bases. CDR3 DNA (partial): TGTGCCAGCAGCCCCGGGACAGGACCCTACGAG. Protein: CASSPGTGPYE. The full CDR3 protein reads CASSPGTGPYEQYF.

This clone was counted ten times or more. The read is 3 residues too short to cover the CDR3 end, so that end is filled in from the germline J gene. This chain joins TRBV7-6 and TRBJ2-3; D ambiguous. The CDR3 loop spans 13 amino acids. Germline V gene lookup returns CDR1 SGHVS and CDR2 FNYEAQ. V was pared by 5 bases and J by 6 bases, with 12 bases between. CDR3 protein: CASSPAGADTQYF. The part of the CDR3 DNA that was read is TGTGCCAGCAGCCCCGCCGGAGCGGATACG.

This clone was counted at least ten times. The read falls 3 residues short of the CDR3 end, and the missing part is taken from the germline J gene. This chain connects TRBV18 to TRBJ2-2; TRBD1 aligns across 11 bases. This CDR3 is 17 amino acids long. Unmatched junction bases numbered 3, after V lost 0 bases and J lost 3 bases. Germline-derived CDR1 and CDR2 are KGHSH and LQKENI. The CDR3 bases that were read are TGTGCCAGCTCACCACCTATGGGACAGGGGGACACCGGGGAG. Translation gives CASSPPMGQGDTGE. In full, the CDR3 is CASSPPMGQGDTGELFF.

This clone was detected ten times or more. The read is 3 residues too short to cover the CDR3 end, so that end is filled in from the germline J gene. The chain couples TRBV18 to TRBJ2-1; 10 nucleotides line up with TRBD2. The germline V gene has CDR1 KGHSH and CDR2 LQKENI. Trimming removed 4 bases from V and 4 bases from J; junction bases left unmatched: 10. There are 17 residues in the CDR3. CDR3 sequence reads: CASSRERTSGNYNEQFF. CDR3 DNA, as far as it was read: TGTGCCAGCTCACGGGAAAGGACTAGCGGAAATTACAATGAG.

Many counts were recorded for this clone. The sequence runs out 3 residues before the end of the CDR3; the remainder is reconstructed from the germline J gene. The chain uses TRBV20-1 and TRBJ2-2; D ambiguous. Germline V gives CDR1 DFQATT, CDR2 SNEGSKA (reference sequence). The CDR3 is 15 residues long. The V and J ends lost 0 bases and 1 base respectively, with 9 bases between them. CDR3 bases read: TGCAGTGCTAGAGATCGTCAGAAGAACACCGGGGAG. Protein: CSARDRQKNTGE. The complete CDR3 reads CSARDRQKNTGELFF.

This clone was picked up many times. The read terminates 3 residues before the CDR3 end, so the remaining end is supplied by the germline J gene. The rearrangement uses TRBV7-8 and TRBJ2-7, with D maybe TRBD2 (5 bases). V was shortened by 2 bases and J by 5 bases, with 13 bases between the two germline ends. This CDR3 is built from 14 residues. Germline V gene data show CDR1 as SGHVS and CDR2 as FQNEAQ. The CDR3 bases that were read are TGTGCCAGCAGCTTACATCGAGGGCTCAACGAG. Protein product: CASSLHRGLNE. The entire CDR3 protein reads CASSLHRGLNEQYF.

This clone was recorded many times. The read ends 3 residues early relative to the CDR3; the germline J gene fills the gap. The V and J genes are TRBV29-1 and TRBJ2-1; no firm D call. The CDR3 is made up of 12 amino acids. V was shortened by 4 bases and J by 7 bases, with 11 bases between the two germline ends. The germline CDR1 and CDR2 sequences are SQVTM and ANQGSEA. The CDR3 reads CSVVSGRNEQFF. The CDR3 bases that were read are TGCAGCGTTGTCTCGGGTCGGAATGAG.

To note about this clone: The read comes to an end 3 residues before the CDR3 does, leaving the germline J gene to fill in the end. The chain recombines TRBV19 with TRBJ2-1, with D perhaps TRBD1 (5 bases). The CDR3 has 13 amino acids. Germline-derived CDR1 and CDR2 are LNHDA and SQIVND (reference sequence). Between the trimmed V and J ends, which lost 1 base and 7 bases, there was a span of 8 bases. The covered CDR3 bases are TGTGCCAGTAGTATAGGGAACAGGAATGAG. It codes for CASSIGNRNE. The entire CDR3 reads CASSIGNRNEQFF.

This clone was found many times. The sequenced fragment ends 3 residues before the CDR3 boundary, so the rest is inferred from the germline J gene. The gene calls are TRBV11-2 and TRBJ2-1; D possibly corresponds to TRBD1 (5 bases). Germline assignment: CDR1 SGHAT and CDR2 FQNNGV. Trimming stripped 6 bases from V and 7 bases from J, with 16 bases between. The CDR3 consists of 14 residues. The CDR3 reads CASSPLRGYNEQFF. CDR3 DNA (partial): TGTGCCAGCAGTCCGCTTAGGGGTTATAATGAG.

This clone was counted only a few times. This may arise from a read error, as a much more abundant clone is one base away. The missing CDR3 end, 3 residues past where the read stops, is filled in from the germline J gene. The same CDR3 also results from other DNA sequences found in this sample. The chain uses TRBV7-9 and TRBJ2-7; 11 bases fit TRBD1. The CDR3 has 15 residues. CDR1 is SEHNR and CDR2 is FQNEAQ in the germline V gene (reference sequence). The CDR3 sequence: CASSLGTGGKNEQYF. The sequenced CDR3 bases are TGCGCCAGCAGCTTAGGGACAGGGGGTAAAAACGAG. Full variable domain (missing parts from reference TRBV7-9 and TRBJ2-7): DTGVSQNPRHKITKRGQNVTFRCDPISEHNRLYWYRQTLGQGPEFLTYFQNEAQLEKSRLLSDRFSAERPKGSFSTLEIQRTEQGDSAMYLCASSLGTGGKNEQYFGPGTRLTVT.

This clone was found many times. The read stops 3 residues short of the end of the CDR3; the missing end is completed from the germline J gene. The gene calls are TRBV10-3 and TRBJ2-5; TRBD2 agrees at 15 bases. Germline V gene lookup returns CDR1 ENHRY and CDR2 SYGVKD. J gave up 1 base and V 2 bases, and 5 bases lay outside the gene matches. The CDR3 consists of 18 residues. Partial CDR3 DNA: TGTGCCATCAGTGAGGGGGGACTAGCGGGAGGCCTCCAAGAGACC. This translates into CAISEGGLAGGLQET. The complete CDR3 protein is CAISEGGLAGGLQETQYF.

This clone occurred many times. The observed sequence ends 3 residues before the CDR3 terminus, with the missing tail filled in from the germline J gene. V gene TRBV7-2 combines with J gene TRBJ2-1; weak D call: TRBD1 (6 bases). The CDR3 loop spans 13 amino acids. Germline CDR1 reads SGHTA; CDR2 reads FQGNSA. The V end was cut by 6 bases, the J end by 7 bases, with 13 bases between. CDR3 in amino acids: CASSFTGWNEQFF. The covered CDR3 bases are TGTGCCAGCAGTTTCACAGGGTGGAATGAG.

This clone was seen at least ten times. The read halts 3 residues ahead of the CDR3 end, with the missing end drawn from the germline J gene. The rearrangement uses TRBV20-1 and TRBJ2-1, with a tentative D call TRBD1 (6 bases). V was trimmed by 6 bases and J by 8 bases, leaving 20 bases between them. The CDR3 runs to 14 residues. Germline values: CDR1 DFQATT, CDR2 SNEGSKA (reference sequence). The CDR3 reads CSATSGQVFDEQFF. The CDR3 DNA, read in part, is TGCAGTGCGACATCGGGACAAGTTTTCGATGAG.

Of note for this clone: The CDR3 end lies 3 residues beyond the end of the read and is filled in from the germline J gene. The chain uses TRBV11-1 and TRBJ2-3, with 7 bases aligning to TRBD1. The length of the CDR3 is 15 residues. V lost 5 bases to trimming and J lost 5 bases; unmatched junction nucleotides: 10. Per the germline V gene, CDR1 is SGHAT and CDR2 is FQDESV (reference sequence). The covered CDR3 bases are TGTGCCAGCAGCGCCGGACAGGCCGGGTTAGATACG. Translation gives CASSAGQAGLDT. The full CDR3 protein is CASSAGQAGLDTQYF.

This clone has at least ten counts. The germline gene is not matched at one end of the junction; a read error may be the cause. The CDR3 end is not reached by the read, which stops 3 residues before it; the germline J gene fills it in. The V gene is TRBV4-2, the J gene TRBJ2-5; D is perhaps TRBD1 or TRBD2 (6 bases each). The CDR3 contains 15 residues. From germline, CDR1 is LGHNA and CDR2 YNFKEQ. CDR3 bases read: TGCGCCAGCAGCCAGGGGTGGGGGGATCAAGAGACC. Its protein product is CASSQGWGDQET. The entire CDR3 protein is CASSQGWGDQETQYF.

This clone was observed at least ten times. The CDR3 is cut off 3 residues early in the read; its end comes from the germline J gene. The chain combines TRBV23-1 with TRBJ1-5; TRBD1 is a possible D gene (5 bases). TRBV23-1 carries the ORF label, with uncertain function. Trimming removed 0 bases from V and 2 bases from J, with 14 bases in between. The CDR3 consists of 17 residues. CDR3 residues: CASSQSRGKVGNQPQHF. CDR3 bases read: TGCGCCAGCAGTCAATCTCGGGGGAAGGTTGGCAATCAGCCC.

This clone showed up many times. The CDR3 end is not reached by the read, which stops 3 residues before it; the germline J gene fills it in. The V gene is TRBV5-1, the J gene TRBJ2-4, with D maybe TRBD2 (6 bases). The germline V gene has CDR1 SGHRS and CDR2 YFSETQ. This CDR3 region has 17 residues. V shed 0 bases and J shed 1 base, with 14 bases lying between them. The CDR3 loop is CASSLAGVVGAKNIQYF. CDR3 bases read: TGCGCCAGCAGCTTGGCGGGGGTAGTGGGGGCCAAAAACATT.

This clone was counted ten times or more. Sequencing ends 3 residues short of the CDR3 end; the germline J gene provides the rest. V usage is TRBV5-1 and J usage is TRBJ2-7; tentative D call: TRBD2 (5 bases). Trimming stripped 0 bases from V and 2 bases from J, with 12 bases between. The CDR3 extends over 15 amino acids. Germline V gene data show CDR1 as SGHRS and CDR2 as YFSETQ. CDR3 DNA, as far as it was read: TGCGCCAGCAGCTTGGCGGACTCCGGGGCCTACGAG. Translating it yields CASSLADSGAYE. In full, the CDR3 is CASSLADSGAYEQYF.

This clone appeared many times. The DNA ends 3 residues before the CDR3 does, and the rest of the CDR3 is filled in from the germline J gene. The rearrangement links TRBV20-1 to TRBJ2-1; D is perhaps TRBD1 or TRBD2 (5 bases each). The CDR3 has 15 amino acids. Germline V lookup: CDR1 DFQATT, CDR2 SNEGSKA (reference sequence). V shed 6 bases and J shed 6 bases, with 21 bases lying between them. CDR3 DNA (partial): TGCAGTGCCGATACAGGTCGGAGGACCCGCAATGAG. Its translation is CSADTGRRTRNE. The full CDR3 sequence reads CSADTGRRTRNEQFF.

This clone was observed at least ten times. The read stops 3 residues short of the end of the CDR3; the missing end is completed from the germline J gene. The rearrangement uses TRBV5-4 and TRBJ1-2, with D unresolved. Germline CDR1 reads SGHNT; CDR2 reads YYREEE (reference sequence). The CDR3 length is 14 residues. Trimming pared 2 bases from V and 3 bases from J, leaving 11 bases between. The CDR3 region is CASSLSYGDYGYTF. The CDR3 DNA, read in part, is TGTGCCAGCAGCTTAAGCTACGGGGACTATGGC.

This clone was found many times. The CDR3 is cut off 3 residues early in the read; its end comes from the germline J gene. The chain carries TRBV30 and TRBJ2-7, with D unclear. Germline V gives CDR1 GTSNPN, CDR2 SVGIG (reference sequence). The CDR3 is 11 amino acids. V lost 0 bases and J 3 bases, leaving 3 bases between the germline ends. The CDR3 sequence is CAWSVHYEQYF. CDR3 bases read: TGTGCCTGGAGTGTACACTACGAG.

This clone was seen at least ten times. The read stops 3 residues short of the end of the CDR3; the missing end is completed from the germline J gene. This chain uses TRBV4-2 with TRBJ2-7, with TRBD2 matching 8 bases. The germline gives CDR1 LGHNA, CDR2 YNFKEQ. This CDR3 region has 20 residues. V dropped 4 bases and J dropped 2; count of bases not matched to a gene: 22. The sequenced part of the CDR3 DNA is TGTGCCAGCAGCCCTTTGCTGGAGCAGCGGGGGCCGTATCTGGCCTACGAG. Protein product: CASSPLLEQRGPYLAYE. The complete CDR3 protein is CASSPLLEQRGPYLAYEQYF.

In this sample, this clone turned up many times. The read ends 3 residues early relative to the CDR3; the germline J gene fills the gap. The rearrangement uses TRBV5-1 and TRBJ2-3, with 7 nucleotides matching TRBD1. This CDR3 has 15 residues. CDR1 SGHRS and CDR2 YFSETQ come from the germline V gene. V trimming: 4 bases; J trimming: 0 bases; junction bases outside the gene matches: 5. The CDR3 here is CASSPQGLSTDTQYF. CDR3 DNA, as far as it was read: TGCGCCAGCAGCCCACAGGGGCTAAGCACAGATACG.